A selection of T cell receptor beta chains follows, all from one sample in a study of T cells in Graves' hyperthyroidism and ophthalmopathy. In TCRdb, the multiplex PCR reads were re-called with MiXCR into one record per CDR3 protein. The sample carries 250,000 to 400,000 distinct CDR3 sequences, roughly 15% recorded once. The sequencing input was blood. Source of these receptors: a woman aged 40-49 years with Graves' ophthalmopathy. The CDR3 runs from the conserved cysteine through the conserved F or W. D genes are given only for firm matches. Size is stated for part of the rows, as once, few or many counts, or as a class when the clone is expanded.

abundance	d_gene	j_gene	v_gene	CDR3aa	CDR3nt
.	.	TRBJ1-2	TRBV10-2	CASRDSGTPDGYGYTF	TGCGCCAGCAGGGATTCCGGGACCCCCGATGGCTATGGCTACACCTTC
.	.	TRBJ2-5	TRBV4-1	CASSQNQMSQETQYF	TGCGCCAGCAGCCAAAACCAGATGTCCCAAGAGACCCAGTACTTC
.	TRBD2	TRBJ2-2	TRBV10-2	CASRLAGAAGELFF	TGCGCCAGCAGGCTAGCGGGGGCAGCCGGGGAGCTGTTTTTT
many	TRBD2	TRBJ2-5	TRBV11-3	CASSLQLAGGQETQYF	TGTGCCAGCAGCTTACAACTAGCGGGGGGGCAGGAGACCCAGTACTTC
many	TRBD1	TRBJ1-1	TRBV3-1	CASSQGQGMKDTEAFF	TGTGCCAGCAGCCAAGGACAGGGGATGAAGGACACTGAAGCTTTCTTT
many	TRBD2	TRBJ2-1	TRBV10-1	CASSGGGLAGRGEQFF	TGCGCCAGCAGTGGGGGGGGACTAGCGGGAAGGGGTGAGCAGTTCTTC
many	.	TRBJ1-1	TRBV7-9	CASRWGNTEAFF	TGTGCCAGCAGATGGGGGAACACTGAAGCTTTCTTT
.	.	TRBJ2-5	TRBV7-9	CASSLAGSGQTQYF	TGTGCCAGCAGCTTAGCGGGAAGCGGGCAGACCCAGTACTTC
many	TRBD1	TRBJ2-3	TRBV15	CATSREGTGAGTQYF	TGTGCCACCAGCAGAGAAGGGACAGGGGCGGGTACGCAGTATTTT
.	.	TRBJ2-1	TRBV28	CASSSGGLYNEQFF	TGTGCCAGCAGCTCGGGGGGCCTCTACAATGAGCAGTTCTTC
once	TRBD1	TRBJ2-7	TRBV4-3	CASREYRGLLYEQYF	TGCGCCAGCAGGGAATACAGGGGGCTCTTATACGAGCAGTACTTC
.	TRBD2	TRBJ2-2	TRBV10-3	CAISEPPVAGGTGELFF	TGTGCCATCAGTGAGCCCCCGGTAGCGGGGGGCACCGGGGAGCTGTTTTTT
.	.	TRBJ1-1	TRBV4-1	CASSQGSGVHTEAFF	TGCGCCAGCAGCCAAGGGTCAGGGGTCCACACTGAAGCTTTCTTT
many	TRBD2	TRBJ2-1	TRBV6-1	CASSPPAGGGFEQFF	TGTGCCAGCAGCCCGCCGGCAGGCGGGGGTTTTGAGCAGTTCTTC
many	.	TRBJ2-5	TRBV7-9	CASSSSLGETQYF	TGTGCCAGCAGCTCGAGTCTAGGAGAGACCCAGTACTTC
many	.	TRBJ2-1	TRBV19	CASSISTEPYNEQFF	TGTGCCAGTAGTATTAGTACGGAACCCTACAATGAGCAGTTCTTC
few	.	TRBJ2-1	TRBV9	CASSVTSGPLPIEQFF	TGTGCCAGCAGCGTCACAAGCGGGCCTTTACCAATTGAGCAGTTCTTC
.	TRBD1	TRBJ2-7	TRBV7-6	CASSSGTEVHEQYF	TGTGCCAGCAGTTCCGGGACAGAGGTCCACGAGCAGTACTTC
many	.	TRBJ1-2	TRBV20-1	CSASGRSYGYTF	TGCAGTGCTAGTGGACGGTCCTATGGCTACACCTTC
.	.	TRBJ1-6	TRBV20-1	CSARDWNNWALHF	TGCAGTGCTAGAGATTGGAACAATTGGGCCCTCCACTTT
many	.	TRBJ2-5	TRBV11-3	CASSKFEWGDGVETQYF	TGTGCCAGCAGCAAATTTGAATGGGGTGACGGTGTCGAGACCCAGTACTTC
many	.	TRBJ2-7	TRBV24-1	CAIWTEDYEQYF	TGTGCCATCTGGACAGAGGACTACGAGCAGTACTTC
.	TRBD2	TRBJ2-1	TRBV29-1	CSGTSGMGDEQFF	TGCAGTGGGACTAGCGGGATGGGAGATGAGCAGTTCTTC
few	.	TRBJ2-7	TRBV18	CASSPIEYEQYF	TGTGCCAGCTCACCCATCGAGTACGAGCAGTACTTC
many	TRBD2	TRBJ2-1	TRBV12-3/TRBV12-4	CASSIGLAGGPSYNEQFF	TGTGCCAGCAGTATAGGACTAGCGGGAGGGCCCTCCTACAATGAGCAGTTCTTC
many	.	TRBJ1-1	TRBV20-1	CSAGDLVRAEAFF	TGCAGTGCTGGAGATCTCGTGAGGGCTGAAGCTTTCTTT
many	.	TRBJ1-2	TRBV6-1	CASSPDSSYGYTF	TGTGCCAGCAGCCCAGACAGCTCCTATGGCTACACCTTC
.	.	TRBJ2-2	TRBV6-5	CASSYSRDTGELFF	TGTGCCAGCAGTTACTCGAGGGATACCGGGGAGCTGTTTTTT
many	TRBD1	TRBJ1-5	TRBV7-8	CASSLEGQVSNQPQHF	TGTGCCAGCAGCTTAGAAGGACAGGTTAGCAATCAGCCCCAGCATTTT
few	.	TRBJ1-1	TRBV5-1	CASSMSGVNTEAFF	TGCGCCAGCAGTATGTCAGGAGTGAACACTGAAGCTTTCTTT
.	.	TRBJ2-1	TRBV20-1	CSARSRERGSYNEQFF	TGCAGTGCTAGATCCCGGGAACGAGGGTCCTACAATGAGCAGTTCTTC
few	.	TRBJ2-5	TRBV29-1	CSVEPVSDQETQYF	TGCAGCGTTGAACCAGTTTCTGATCAAGAGACCCAGTACTTC
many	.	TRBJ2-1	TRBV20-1	CSAKKTGYNEQFF	TGCAGTGCTAAAAAGACAGGCTACAATGAGCAGTTCTTC
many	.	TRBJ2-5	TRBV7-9	CASSYITGVETQYF	TGTGCCAGCAGCTATATCACGGGTGTAGAGACCCAGTACTTC
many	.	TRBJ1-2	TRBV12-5	CASGFSTGYGYTF	TGTGCTAGTGGTTTTTCGACAGGTTATGGCTACACCTTC
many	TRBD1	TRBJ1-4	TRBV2	CASKLTGGVKLFF	TGTGCCAGCAAGCTCACAGGGGGCGTGAAACTGTTTTTT
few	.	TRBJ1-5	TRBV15	CATSNTNQPQHF	TGTGCCACCAGCAACACGAATCAGCCCCAGCATTTT
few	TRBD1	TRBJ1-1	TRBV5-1	CASSNRGHGLTEAFF	TGCGCCAGCAGCAACAGGGGGCACGGGCTCACTGAAGCTTTCTTT
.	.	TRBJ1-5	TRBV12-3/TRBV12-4	CASSARGGGQPQHF	TGTGCCAGCAGTGCCCGGGGGGGCGGTCAGCCCCAGCATTTT
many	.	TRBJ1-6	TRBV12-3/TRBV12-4	CASRPDRTNSPLHF	TGTGCCAGCAGACCCGACAGGACTAATTCACCCCTCCACTTT
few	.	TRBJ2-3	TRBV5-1	CASSLGGWTDTQYF	TGCGCCAGCAGCTTGGGGGGGTGGACAGATACGCAGTATTTT
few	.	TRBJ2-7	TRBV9	CASSVAEGGYEQYF	TGTGCCAGCAGCGTAGCGGAGGGTGGCTACGAGCAGTACTTC